These 26 T cell receptor beta chains were all obtained from the same sample, sequenced in a study of CXCR3-negative and CXCR3-positive naive CD8 T cells. In preparing the TRB cDNA libraries, 5' RACE with UMI labels was used. TCRdb re-called the 5' RACE reads and gives one entry per CDR3 protein, without DNA. Its table records 7,000 to 8,000 distinct CDR3 sequences. The sample comprised naive CXCR3- CD8+ T cells from blood. Specified subset: CD45RO-CCR7+CD27+CD95- naive CD8+ T cells lacking CXCR3 (TNR3-). These receptors all stem from a human donor in good health. Some clones in this sample may be carry-over from other donors' samples.

The chain carries TRBV18 and TRBJ2-5; the TCRdb D gene call, TRBD2, has no DNA to confirm it. Looked up from germline, CDR1 is KGHSH and CDR2 is LQKENI. The CDR3 extends over 14 amino acids. CDR3: CASSPATSLETQYF.

This clonotype registers medium-sized by frequency. The chain uses TRBV5-5 and TRBJ2-7. CDR1 and CDR2 (germline): SGHKS, YYEKEE (reference sequence). The CDR3 is made up of 15 amino acids. The CDR3 loop is CASSVDLVFSAEQYF.

The CDR3 loop is CASYDGLGYEQYF. The chain carries TRBV5-5 and TRBJ2-7; the D call of TRBD2 rests on TCRdb alone, since no DNA is present to check it. Germline CDR1 SGHKS, CDR2 YYEKEE (reference sequence). The CDR3 covers 13 residues.

This chain links TRBV6-6 with TRBJ2-1. The CDR3 is made up of 11 amino acids. CDR1 is MNHNY, CDR2 SVGAGI, per germline (reference sequence). Here the CDR3 reads CASSLPNEQFF.

This clonotype registers medium-sized (0.01 to 0.1%) by frequency. CDR3 loop: CSARDPEGVQGYTF. The chain couples TRBV20-1 to TRBJ1-2; TCRdb outputs TRBD1, but without DNA this stays unchecked. Germline V lookup: CDR1 DFQATT, CDR2 SNEGSKA (reference sequence). The CDR3 has 14 amino acids.

This clonotype is called medium-sized (0.01 to 0.1%) based on its frequency. The chain couples TRBV5-1 to TRBJ2-7; TCRdb gives TRBD1 as the D gene, but with no DNA this cannot be confirmed. The germline V gene has CDR1 SGHRS and CDR2 YFSETQ. This CDR3 contains 15 residues. The CDR3 spells CASSLVQGDLYEQYF. Looking up the rest from reference TRBV5-1 and TRBJ2-7 gives the full variable domain: KAGVTQTPRYLIKTRGQQVTLSCSPISGHRSVSWYQQTPGQGLQFLFEYFSETQRNKGNFPGRFSGRQFSNSRSEMNVSTLELGDSALYLCASSLVQGDLYEQYFGPGTRLTVT.

The chain links TRBV29-1 to TRBJ2-7; TCRdb picks TRBD1, but there is no DNA to check that call. This CDR3 spans 15 amino acids. Germline values: CDR1 SQVTM, CDR2 ANQGSEA. CDR3 amino acids: CSLGTGPELSYEQYF.

The rearrangement uses TRBV28 and TRBJ2-7; as DNA is missing, the TRBD2 call by TCRdb cannot be tested. CDR1 is MDHEN, CDR2 SYDVKM, per germline. This CDR3 has 15 residues. The CDR3 sequence is CASSIPDYRGSEQYF.

V and J are TRBV5-6 and TRBJ1-1. CDR3 size: 13 residues. The germline gives CDR1 SGHDT, CDR2 YYEEEE. CDR3: CASSLVDPGEAFF.

This clonotype is called medium-sized based on its frequency. J is TRBJ2-1 and V is TRBV12-5. In germline, CDR1 is LGHNT, CDR2 FRNRAP. CDR3 size: 15 residues. CDR3 in amino acids: CASGLGTGLSNEQFF.

This clonotype is identified as medium-sized (0.01 to 0.1%) from frequency. The chain employs TRBV2 and TRBJ2-2. The CDR3 extends over 11 amino acids. Germline loops: CDR1 SNHLY, CDR2 FYNNEI. This CDR3 reads CASSQTGELFF.

The chain joins TRBV4-1 to TRBJ1-1; as DNA is missing, the TRBD1 call by TCRdb cannot be tested. The CDR3 is 16 residues long. The germline CDR1 and CDR2 sequences are MGHRA and YSYEKL. CDR3 region: CASSHPGGGSDTEAFF.

The chain links TRBV10-1 to TRBJ2-3; TCRdb calls TRBD2, which cannot be checked without DNA. This CDR3 has 18 amino acids. Germline CDR1 and CDR2: WNHNN and SYGVQD (reference sequence). The chain's CDR3 is CASSGAASGVQPTDTQYF.

The chain joins TRBV2 to TRBJ1-1; the TCRdb call, TRBD1, lacks DNA for checking. Germline V gives CDR1 SNHLY, CDR2 FYNNEI. CDR3 size: 14 residues. This CDR3 reads CASCLTGGNTEAFF.

V gene TRBV29-1 combines with J gene TRBJ2-7; absent DNA, TCRdb's TRBD1 call cannot be checked. The CDR3 covers 11 residues. CDR1 is SQVTM, CDR2 ANQGSEA, per germline. CDR3 amino acids: CSVGHSYEQYF.

The chain carries TRBV28 and TRBJ1-1; checking the TCRdb D call of TRBD1 is not possible without DNA. There are 18 residues in the CDR3. Germline V gene sequence: CDR1 MDHEN, CDR2 SYDVKM. CDR3 in amino acids: CASSLPWGTGDQTDEAFF.

The chain combines TRBV2 with TRBJ1-6; TCRdb calls TRBD1, which cannot be checked without DNA. Germline CDR1 SNHLY, CDR2 FYNNEI. The CDR3 has 13 residues. The CDR3 loop reads CACPGVPGSPLHF.

This clonotype is called medium-sized based on its frequency. This chain connects TRBV29-1 to TRBJ2-7; as DNA is missing, the TRBD2 call by TCRdb cannot be tested. The CDR3 is 13 residues long. The germline CDR1 and CDR2 sequences are SQVTM and ANQGSEA. The CDR3: CSILTSEAYEQYF.

The chain combines TRBV6-5 with TRBJ2-7; TCRdb indicates TRBD1, and absent DNA this call remains unverified. This CDR3 is 14 amino acids long. CDR1 MNHEY and CDR2 SVGAGI come from the germline V gene. The CDR3 sequence: CASIGAVGHNEQYF.

The chain carries TRBV24-1 and TRBJ2-3; TCRdb returns TRBD1, unconfirmable since there is no DNA. This CDR3 has 18 amino acids. Per the germline V gene, CDR1 is KGHDR and CDR2 is SFDVKD. The CDR3 spells CATSDVDSDRGQFDTQYF.

This chain joins TRBV6-5 and TRBJ2-1; TCRdb names TRBD1, which stays unverified in the absence of DNA. The germline gives CDR1 MNHEY, CDR2 SVGAGI. The CDR3 is 13 amino acids. The CDR3 reads CASSYVTGDEQFF.

This clonotype is deemed medium-sized by its frequency. The rearrangement links TRBV7-9 to TRBJ2-1. Germline lookup yields CDR1 SEHNR and CDR2 FQNEAQ (reference sequence). CDR3 length: 16 amino acids. The CDR3 is CASSLQDSTAYNEQFF.

The rearrangement joins TRBV10-1 to TRBJ2-7; the TCRdb call, TRBD2, lacks DNA for checking. The CDR3 is made up of 15 amino acids. CDR1 is WNHNN and CDR2 is SYGVQD in the germline V gene (reference sequence). The CDR3 here is CASSLGLGNSYEQYF.

V gene TRBV7-8 combines with J gene TRBJ2-5; TCRdb selects TRBD1, and the lack of DNA leaves this call unchecked. The CDR3 has 15 amino acids. Per germline, CDR1 SGHVS and CDR2 FQNEAQ. The CDR3 here is CASSWPGQAPGTQYF.

V and J are TRBV28 and TRBJ2-5. Looked up from germline, CDR1 is MDHEN and CDR2 is SYDVKM. The CDR3 runs 11 residues. The CDR3 spells CASSSPETQYF.

This clonotype is labeled medium-sized based on frequency. This rearrangement joins TRBV29-1 to TRBJ2-7; checking the TCRdb D call of TRBD1 is not possible without DNA. This CDR3 is built from 13 residues. The germline V gene encodes CDR1 SQVTM and CDR2 ANQGSEA. The CDR3 spells CSVLGQGTYEQYF.